This T cell receptor (beta chain) stems from a study of glioma-infiltrating T cells after dendritic cell vaccination. Overall study context: Patients received three intradermal dendritic cell vaccine injections at biweekly intervals.

The CDR3 has 14 amino acids. The J segment lost 3 bases and the V segment lost 4 bases, leaving 5 bases of the junction unmatched. The germline CDR1 and CDR2 sequences are SGHDT and YYEEEE. The PCR used 60 V beta and 13 J beta primers. Profiled with immunoSEQ multiplex PCR; TCRdb holds only in-frame clones, not every one. The repertoire has 90,000 to 100,000 clones, roughly three quarters of them found once; the top ten carry under 7%. This chain uses TRBV5-6 with TRBJ1-1; 8 bases align to TRBD1. The input for sequencing was blood, taken before dendritic cell vaccination. The source of this sequence is a human donor with glioblastoma. The CDR3 nucleotides read TGTGCCAGCAGCGTCCTACAGGGGGACACTGAAGCTTTCTTT. As protein: CASSVLQGDTEAFF.